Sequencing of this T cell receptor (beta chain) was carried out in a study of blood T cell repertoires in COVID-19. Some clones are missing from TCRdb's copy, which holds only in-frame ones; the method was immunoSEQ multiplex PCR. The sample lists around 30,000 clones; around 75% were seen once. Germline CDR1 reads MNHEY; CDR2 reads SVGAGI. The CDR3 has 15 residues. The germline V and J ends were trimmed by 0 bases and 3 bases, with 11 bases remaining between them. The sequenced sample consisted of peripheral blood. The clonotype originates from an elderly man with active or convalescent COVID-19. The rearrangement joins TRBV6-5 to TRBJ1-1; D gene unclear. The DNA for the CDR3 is TGTGCCAGCAGTTACTCGAACACAGTAGACACTGAAGCTTTCTTT. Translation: CASSYSNTVDTEAFF.